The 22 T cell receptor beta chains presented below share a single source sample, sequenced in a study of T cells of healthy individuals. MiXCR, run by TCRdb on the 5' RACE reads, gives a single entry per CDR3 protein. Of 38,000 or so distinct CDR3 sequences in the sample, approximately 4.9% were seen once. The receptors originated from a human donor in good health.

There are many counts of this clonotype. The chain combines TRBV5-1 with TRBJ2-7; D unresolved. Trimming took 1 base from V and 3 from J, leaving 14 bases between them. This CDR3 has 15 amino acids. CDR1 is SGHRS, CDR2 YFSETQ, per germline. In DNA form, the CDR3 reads TGCGCCAGCAGCTTGAGGGCCGACGATAGCTACGAGCAGTACTTC. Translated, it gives CASSLRADDSYEQYF.

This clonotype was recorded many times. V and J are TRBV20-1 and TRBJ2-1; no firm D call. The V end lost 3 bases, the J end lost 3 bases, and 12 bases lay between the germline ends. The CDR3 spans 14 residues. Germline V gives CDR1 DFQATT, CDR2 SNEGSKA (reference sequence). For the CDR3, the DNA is TGCAGTGCTAGTCGACCCTCAGGCTACAATGAGCAGTTCTTC. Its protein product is CSASRPSGYNEQFF.

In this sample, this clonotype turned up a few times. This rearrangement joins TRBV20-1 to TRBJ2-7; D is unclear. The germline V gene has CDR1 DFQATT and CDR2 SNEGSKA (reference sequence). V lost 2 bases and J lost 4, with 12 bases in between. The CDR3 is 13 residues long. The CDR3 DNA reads TGCAGTGCTAGACCTGCCGATTTATACGAGCAGTACTTC. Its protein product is CSARPADLYEQYF.

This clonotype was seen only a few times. The CDR3 sequence: CASSAETPTNEKLFF. CDR3 in DNA: TGTGCCAGCAGCGCCGAGACACCAACTAATGAAAAACTGTTTTTT. This rearrangement joins TRBV2 to TRBJ1-4; D uncertain. The germline V gene encodes CDR1 SNHLY and CDR2 FYNNEI. The V end lost 6 bases, the J end lost 0 bases, and 11 bases lay between the germline ends. The CDR3 sequence is 15 residues long.

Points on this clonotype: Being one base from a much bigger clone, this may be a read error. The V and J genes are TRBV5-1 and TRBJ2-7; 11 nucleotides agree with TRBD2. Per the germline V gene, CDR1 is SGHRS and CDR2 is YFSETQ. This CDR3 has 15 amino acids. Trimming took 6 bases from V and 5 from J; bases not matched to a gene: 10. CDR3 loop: CASTSSGGAQHEQYF. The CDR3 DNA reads TGCGCCAGCACGAGTAGCGGGGGGGCACAGCACGAGCAGTACTTC.

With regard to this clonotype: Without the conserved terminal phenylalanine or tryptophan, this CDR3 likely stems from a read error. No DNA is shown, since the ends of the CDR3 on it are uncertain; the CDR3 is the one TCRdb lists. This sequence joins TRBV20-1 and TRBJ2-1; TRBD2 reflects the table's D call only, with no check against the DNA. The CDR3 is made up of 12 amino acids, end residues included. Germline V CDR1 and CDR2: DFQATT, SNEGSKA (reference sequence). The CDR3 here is CSATSNSGRSFL.

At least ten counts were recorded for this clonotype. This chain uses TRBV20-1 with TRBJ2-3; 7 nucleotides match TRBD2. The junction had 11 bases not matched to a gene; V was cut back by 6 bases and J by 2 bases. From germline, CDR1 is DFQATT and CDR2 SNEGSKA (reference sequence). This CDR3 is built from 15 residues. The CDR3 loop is CSATRGGSVTDTQYF. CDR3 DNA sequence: TGCAGTGCGACGAGGGGAGGGTCAGTCACAGATACGCAGTATTTT.

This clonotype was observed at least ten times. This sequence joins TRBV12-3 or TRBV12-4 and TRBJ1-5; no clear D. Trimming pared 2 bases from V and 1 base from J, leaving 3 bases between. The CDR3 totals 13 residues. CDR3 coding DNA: TGTGCCAGCAGTTTAATGAGCAATCAGCCCCAGCATTTT. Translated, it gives CASSLMSNQPQHF.

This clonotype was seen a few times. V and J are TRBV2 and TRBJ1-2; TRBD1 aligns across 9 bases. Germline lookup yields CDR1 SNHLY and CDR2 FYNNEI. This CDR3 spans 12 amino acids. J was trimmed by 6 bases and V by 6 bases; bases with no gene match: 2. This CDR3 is CASRGTGHGYTF. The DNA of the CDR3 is TGTGCCAGCAGGGGGACAGGGCATGGCTACACCTTC.

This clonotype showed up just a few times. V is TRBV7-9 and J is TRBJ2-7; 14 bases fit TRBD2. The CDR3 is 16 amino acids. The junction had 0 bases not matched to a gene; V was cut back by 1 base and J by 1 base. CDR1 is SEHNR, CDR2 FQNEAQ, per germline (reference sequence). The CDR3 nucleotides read TGTGCCAGCAGCTTAGGGACTAGCGGGGGGTCCTACGAGCAGTACTTC. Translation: CASSLGTSGGSYEQYF.

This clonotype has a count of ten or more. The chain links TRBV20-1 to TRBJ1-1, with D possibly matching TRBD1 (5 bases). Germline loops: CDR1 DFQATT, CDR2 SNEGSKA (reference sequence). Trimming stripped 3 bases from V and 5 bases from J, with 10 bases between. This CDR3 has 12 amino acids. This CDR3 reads CSASPGITEAFF. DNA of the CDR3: TGCAGTGCTAGCCCAGGGATTACTGAAGCTTTCTTT.

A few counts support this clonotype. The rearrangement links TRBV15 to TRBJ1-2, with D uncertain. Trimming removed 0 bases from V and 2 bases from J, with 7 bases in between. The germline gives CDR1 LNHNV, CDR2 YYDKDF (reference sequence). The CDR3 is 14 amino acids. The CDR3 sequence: CATSRDVGNYGYTF. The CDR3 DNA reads TGTGCCACCAGCAGAGACGTGGGGAACTATGGCTACACCTTC.

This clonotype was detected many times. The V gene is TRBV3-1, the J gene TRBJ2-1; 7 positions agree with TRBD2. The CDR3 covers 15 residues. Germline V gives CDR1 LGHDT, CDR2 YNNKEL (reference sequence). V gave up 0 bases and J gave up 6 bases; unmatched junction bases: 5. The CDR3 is CASSQEGGLGNEQFF. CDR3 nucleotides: TGTGCCAGCAGCCAAGAGGGAGGGTTAGGCAATGAGCAGTTCTTC.

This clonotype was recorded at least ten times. The CDR3 sequence is CASSLSRFTGAKETQYF. The CDR3 nucleotides are TGTGCCAGCAGCTTAAGTCGATTCACCGGGGCCAAAGAGACCCAGTACTTC. The chain carries TRBV7-8 and TRBJ2-5, with D tentatively TRBD1 or TRBD2 (5 bases each). The CDR3 covers 17 residues. V was trimmed by 2 bases and J by 3 bases, leaving 19 bases between them. The germline V gene encodes CDR1 SGHVS and CDR2 FQNEAQ.

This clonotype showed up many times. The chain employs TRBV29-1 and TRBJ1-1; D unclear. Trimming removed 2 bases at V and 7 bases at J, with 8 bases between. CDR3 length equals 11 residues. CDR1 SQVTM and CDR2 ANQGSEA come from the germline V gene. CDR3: CSVELQVEAFF. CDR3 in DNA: TGCAGCGTTGAACTACAAGTTGAAGCTTTCTTT.

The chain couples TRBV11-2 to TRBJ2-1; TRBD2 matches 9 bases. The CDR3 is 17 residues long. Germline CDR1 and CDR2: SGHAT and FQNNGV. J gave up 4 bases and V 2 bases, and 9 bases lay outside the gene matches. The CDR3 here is CASSLRTGTSRYNEQFF. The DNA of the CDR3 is TGTGCCAGCAGCTTACGTACCGGGACTAGCAGATACAATGAGCAGTTCTTC. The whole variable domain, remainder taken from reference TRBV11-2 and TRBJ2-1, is EAGVAQSPRYKIIEKRQSVAFWCNPISGHATLYWYQQILGQGPKLLIQFQNNGVVDDSQLPKDRFSAERLKGVDSTLKIQPAKLEDSAVYLCASSLRTGTSRYNEQFFGPGTRLTVL.

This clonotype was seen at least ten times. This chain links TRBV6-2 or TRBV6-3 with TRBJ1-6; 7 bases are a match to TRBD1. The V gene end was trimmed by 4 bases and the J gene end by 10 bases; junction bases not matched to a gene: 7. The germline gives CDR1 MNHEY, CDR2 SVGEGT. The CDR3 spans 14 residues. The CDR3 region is CASSFGGTESPLHF. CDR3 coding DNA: TGTGCCAGCAGTTTCGGGGGGACAGAGTCACCCCTCCACTTT.

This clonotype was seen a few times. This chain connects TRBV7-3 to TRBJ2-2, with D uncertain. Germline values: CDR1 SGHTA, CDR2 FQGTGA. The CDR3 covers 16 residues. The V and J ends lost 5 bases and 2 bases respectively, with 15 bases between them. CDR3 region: CASSLLGSPNTGELFF. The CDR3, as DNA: TGTGCCAGCAGCCTCCTGGGCAGTCCAAACACCGGGGAGCTGTTTTTT. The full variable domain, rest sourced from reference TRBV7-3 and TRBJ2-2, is GAGVSQTPSNKVTEKGKYVELRCDPISGHTALYWYRQSLGQGPEFLIYFQGTGAADDSGLPNDRFFAVRPEGSVSTLKIQRTERGDSAVYLCASSLLGSPNTGELFFGEGSRLTVL.

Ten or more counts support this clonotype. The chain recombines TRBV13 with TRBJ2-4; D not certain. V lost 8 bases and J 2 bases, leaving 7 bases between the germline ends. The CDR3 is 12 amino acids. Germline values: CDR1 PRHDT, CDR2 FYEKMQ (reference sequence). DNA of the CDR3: TGTGCCAGCCGGGCCACCAAAAACATTCAGTACTTC. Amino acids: CASRATKNIQYF.

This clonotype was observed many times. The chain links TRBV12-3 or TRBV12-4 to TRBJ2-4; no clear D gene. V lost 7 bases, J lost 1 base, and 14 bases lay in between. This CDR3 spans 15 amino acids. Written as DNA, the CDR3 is TGTGCCAGCACCTTCGGCAGAATCGCCAAAAACATTCAGTACTTC. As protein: CASTFGRIAKNIQYF.

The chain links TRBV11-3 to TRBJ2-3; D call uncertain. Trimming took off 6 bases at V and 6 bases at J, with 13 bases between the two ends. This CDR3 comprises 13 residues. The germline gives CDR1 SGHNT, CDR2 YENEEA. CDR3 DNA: TGTGCCAGCAGTCCTAATCCGGCCGATACGCAGTATTTT. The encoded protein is CASSPNPADTQYF.

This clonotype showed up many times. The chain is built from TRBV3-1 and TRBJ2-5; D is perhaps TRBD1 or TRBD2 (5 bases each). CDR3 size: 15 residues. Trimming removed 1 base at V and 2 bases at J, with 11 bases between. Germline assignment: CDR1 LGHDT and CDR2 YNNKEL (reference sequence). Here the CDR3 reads CASSQVGDGQETQYF. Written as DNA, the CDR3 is TGTGCCAGCAGCCAAGTGGGGGACGGACAAGAGACCCAGTACTTC.